This TCR beta chain was retrieved from a study of cytomegalovirus exposure and HLA in healthy donors. Regarding the study as a whole: V- and J-gene trimming of TCR beta was linked (in a later analysis) to a missense DCLRE1C variant. Diagnosis of cytomegalovirus status made by the classifier reportedly showed high specificity and sensitivity.

Details on this clone: Its antigen remains unidentified.

Germline V gene sequence: CDR1 MNHEY, CDR2 SVGAGI. This CDR3 contains 14 residues. V shed 2 bases and J shed 7 bases, with 14 bases lying between them. It was with 60 Vbeta and 13 Jbeta primers that the PCR ran. Data came from immunoSEQ multiplex PCR; TCRdb stores just in-frame clones and leaves some out. The sample holds tens of thousands of clones, about two thirds seen once. Sequencing used PBMCs. The V gene is TRBV6-5, the J gene TRBJ1-2; a weak D match, TRBD1 (6 bases). The origin of this receptor is a woman in her thirties or forties in good health and CMV-seropositive. The CDR3 coding sequence is TGTGCCAGCAGTTACACGGACAGCGAGAGTGGCTACACCTTC. Residues: CASSYTDSESGYTF.